These 11 T cell receptor beta chains originate from one sample sequenced in a study of blood T cell repertoires in COVID-19 (dated by TCRdb to the early 2020s). Libraries were built with the immunoSEQ multiplex PCR assay. TCRdb retrieved this table from immuneACCESS and kept in-frame rearrangements only. Not all clones are present; in checked studies, unresolved V genes account for under half, and no reason is known for the remainder. Present in this sample are roughly 200,000 clones, about 81% of which were seen just once. Approximately 12% of the sample belongs to the ten largest clones. Input material: peripheral blood. These receptors all come from an elderly woman with COVID-19, enrolled during active disease.

V usage is TRBV5-1 and J usage is TRBJ2-7, with 7 bases fitting TRBD1. This CDR3 spans 17 amino acids. Germline V gene lookup returns CDR1 SGHRS and CDR2 YFSETQ. V dropped 0 bases and J dropped 2; count of bases not matched to a gene: 11. This CDR3 reads CASSLAVGSGQPYEQYF. CDR3 DNA: TGCGCCAGCAGCTTGGCCGTAGGGTCGGGACAGCCCTACGAGCAGTACTTC.

The sample holds one count of this clone. The chain carries TRBV9 and TRBJ2-5, with D possibly TRBD2 on 5 matching bases. The germline V gene has CDR1 SGDLS and CDR2 YYNGEE. Trimming stripped 3 bases from V and 6 bases from J, with 12 bases between. This CDR3 has 13 residues. In DNA, the CDR3 is TGTGCCAGCAGCGCCGATCGGAGGAAGACCCAGTACTTC. Amino acids: CASSADRRKTQYF.

The chain links TRBV5-1 to TRBJ1-6; D uncertain. Trimming removed 0 bases at V and 8 bases at J, with 15 bases between. The CDR3 loop spans 16 amino acids. Germline CDR1 and CDR2: SGHRS and YFSETQ. The CDR3 DNA is TGCGCCAGCAGCTTGGCTTCGGACTTAACATATTCACCCCTCCACTTT. Residues: CASSLASDLTYSPLHF.

The V call is TRBV3-1 (or the pseudogene TRBV3-2), the J call TRBJ1-1; the D is unclear. Germline CDR1 reads LGHDT; CDR2 reads YNNKEL (reference sequence). Between the trimmed V and J ends, which lost 2 bases and 3 bases, there was a span of 7 bases. This CDR3 is built from 13 residues. CDR3: CASSQTRYTEAFF. CDR3 DNA sequence: TGTGCCAGCAGCCAAACCCGGTACACTGAAGCTTTCTTT.

The sample holds a few counts of this clone. The V and J genes are TRBV28 and TRBJ1-4; D is undetermined. The germline CDR1 and CDR2 sequences are MDHEN and SYDVKM. This CDR3 is built from 14 residues. Trimming pared 6 bases from V and 8 bases from J, leaving 16 bases between. Here the CDR3 DNA reads TGTGCCAGCAGCCCCCACGGGGTTTGGGAAAAACTGTTTTTT. It is translated as CASSPHGVWEKLFF.

The chain joins TRBV11-2 to TRBJ2-5; 10 bases are shared with TRBD2. The length of the CDR3 is 13 residues. Trimming at V came to 5 bases and at J to 6 bases, leaving 3 bases not matched to a gene. Germline CDR1 is SGHAT and CDR2 is FQNNGV. CDR3 DNA: TGTGCCAGCAGCCTACTAGCGGGACAGACCCAGTACTTC. Translated: CASSLLAGQTQYF.

The chain has TRBV7-9 and TRBJ2-3; possible D gene TRBD1, 5 bases. Germline V CDR1 and CDR2: SEHNR, FQNEAQ (reference sequence). The CDR3 covers 15 residues. V lost 7 bases, J lost 2 bases, and 16 bases lay in between. The CDR3 coding sequence is TGTGCCAGCAACGAGGACATCACTCTCACAGATACGCAGTATTTT. This translates into CASNEDITLTDTQYF.

The chain has TRBV27 and TRBJ2-7; the D gene is possibly TRBD2 (5 bases). Trimming cost V 5 bases and J 4 bases, with 15 bases left between them. The CDR3 has 14 residues. CDR1 and CDR2 (germline): MNHEY, SMNVEV (reference sequence). CDR3 residues: CASSITSTGYEQYF. As DNA, the CDR3 is TGTGCCAGCAGTATAACTTCCACGGGATACGAGCAGTACTTC.

V usage is TRBV11-1 and J usage is TRBJ2-1, with 7 bases fitting TRBD1. The CDR3 length is 12 residues. Germline V gene data show CDR1 as SGHAT and CDR2 as FQDESV (reference sequence). The ends lost 5 bases at V and 6 bases at J; junction bases unmatched: 1. The CDR3 bases are TGTGCCAGCAGCCGGACAGGCAATGAGCAGTTCTTC. This gives the protein CASSRTGNEQFF.

In this sample, this clone turned up many times. The gene calls are TRBV30 and TRBJ1-6; TRBD1 matches 8 bases. The CDR3 has 14 amino acids. The V and J ends lost 0 bases and 10 bases, in that order; junction bases with no gene match: 5. CDR1 and CDR2 from the germline V gene are GTSNPN and SVGIG (reference sequence). CDR3 nucleotide sequence: TGTGCCTGGAGTGTTGGACAGGGTACCTCACCCCTCCACTTT. Amino acids: CAWSVGQGTSPLHF.

The J gene is TRBJ2-7, the V gene TRBV3-1 (or the pseudogene TRBV3-2); D may be TRBD1 (7 bases). V lost 4 bases, J lost 5 bases, and 18 bases lay in between. The CDR3 extends over 15 amino acids. From germline, CDR1 is LGHDT and CDR2 YNNKEL (reference sequence). The CDR3 DNA follows: TGTGCCAGCAGCCCCCCCTGTCAGGGGGGCCACGAGCAGTACTTC. Amino acids: CASSPPCQGGHEQYF.